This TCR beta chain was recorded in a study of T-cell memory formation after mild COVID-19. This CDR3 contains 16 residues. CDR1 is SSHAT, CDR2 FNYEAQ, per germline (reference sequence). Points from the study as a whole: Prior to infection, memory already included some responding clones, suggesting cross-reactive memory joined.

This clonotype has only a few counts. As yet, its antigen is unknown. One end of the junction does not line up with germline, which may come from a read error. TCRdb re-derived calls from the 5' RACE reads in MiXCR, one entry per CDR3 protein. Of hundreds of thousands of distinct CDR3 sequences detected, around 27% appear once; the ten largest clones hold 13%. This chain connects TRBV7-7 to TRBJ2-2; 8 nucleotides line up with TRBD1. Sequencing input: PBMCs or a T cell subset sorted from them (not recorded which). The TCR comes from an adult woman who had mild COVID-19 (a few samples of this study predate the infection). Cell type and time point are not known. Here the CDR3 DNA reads TGTGCTAGCAGCCCGAGGACAGGGTCGAACACCGGGGAGCTGTTTTTT. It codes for CASSPRTGSNTGELFF.